These 9 T cell receptor beta chains were sequenced from one sample in a study of T cells in localized non-small cell lung cancer. Libraries were prepared by immunoSEQ multiplex PCR; TCRdb keeps only in-frame clonotypes and omits some of them. Among about 21,000 clones, less than 85% were seen once, and the ten largest hold roughly 2.2%. Source: peripheral blood, taken before any cancer treatment. The receptor set was obtained from a man aged 40-75 years with stage I lung adenocarcinoma.

The V gene is TRBV4-3, the J gene TRBJ2-1; D is unclear. V lost 1 base, J lost 5 bases, and 6 bases lay in between. The CDR3 length is 13 residues. Germline V CDR1 and CDR2: LGHNA, YSLEER. The DNA of the CDR3 is TGCGCCAGCAGCCAAGGAATTCACAATGAGCAGTTCTTC. It is translated as CASSQGIHNEQFF.

This clone appeared a single time. CDR3 nucleotides: TGTGCCAGCAGCTCCCGGACAGACGTCTCCTACGAGCAGTACTTC. Amino acid sequence: CASSSRTDVSYEQYF. The chain uses TRBV7-9 and TRBJ2-7, with D tentatively TRBD1 (6 bases). The germline V and J ends were trimmed by 4 bases and 0 bases, with 13 bases remaining between them. The germline V gene has CDR1 SEHNR and CDR2 FQNEAQ (reference sequence). This CDR3 is 15 amino acids long. Variable domain in full (rest from reference TRBV7-9 and TRBJ2-7): DTGVSQNPRHKITKRGQNVTFRCDPISEHNRLYWYRQTLGQGPEFLTYFQNEAQLEKSRLLSDRFSAERPKGSFSTLEIQRTEQGDSAMYLCASSSRTDVSYEQYFGPGTRLTVT.

This chain connects TRBV28 to TRBJ2-3; D possibly corresponds to TRBD1 (6 bases). The length of the CDR3 is 15 residues. V was shortened by 5 bases and J by 5 bases, with 17 bases between the two germline ends. The germline CDR1 and CDR2 sequences are MDHEN and SYDVKM. In DNA form, the CDR3 reads TGTGCCAGCAGTCTCCCGGGACAAGGGGGAGATACGCAGTATTTT. This gives the protein CASSLPGQGGDTQYF.

The chain couples TRBV7-3 to TRBJ2-2; possibly TRBD1 for D (6 bases). Looked up from germline, CDR1 is SGHTA and CDR2 is FQGTGA. CDR3 length: 16 residues. With 3 bases removed from V and 3 bases from J, the gap between germline ends came to 14 bases. CDR3 nucleotide sequence: TGTGCCAGCAGCTTGGGCAGGGGTCATGACACCGGGGAGCTGTTTTTT. It is translated as CASSLGRGHDTGELFF.

The V and J genes are TRBV4-3 and TRBJ1-4; tentatively, D is TRBD1 (5 bases). Trimming removed 1 base at V and 2 bases at J, with 26 bases between. This CDR3 comprises 21 residues. Germline V CDR1 and CDR2: LGHNA, YSLEER. CDR3 in DNA: TGCGCCAGCAGCCAAGGCCTCCCCGGGCAGGGTGGTTTTTGGACTAATGAAAAACTGTTTTTT. Amino acids: CASSQGLPGQGGFWTNEKLFF.

The CDR3: CASSEQGVTNFYGYTF. CDR3 nucleotide sequence: TGTGCCAGCAGCGAACAGGGGGTAACAAATTTCTATGGCTACACCTTC. The gene calls are TRBV9 and TRBJ1-2; 8 nucleotides line up with TRBD1. CDR1 SGDLS and CDR2 YYNGEE come from the germline V gene. Trimming cost V 3 bases and J 4 bases; bases outside gene matches: 11. The CDR3 is 16 amino acids.

This clone was detected only once. V gene TRBV28 combines with J gene TRBJ2-3; 10 positions match TRBD2. V was clipped by 6 bases and J by 4 bases; unmatched bases: 7. Germline CDR1 MDHEN, CDR2 SYDVKM. The CDR3 runs to 15 residues. The CDR3 spells CASSRSGRWADTQYF. The CDR3 DNA is TGTGCCAGCAGCCGTAGCGGGAGGTGGGCAGATACGCAGTATTTT.

The chain combines TRBV7-9 with TRBJ1-3; D gene ambiguous. Germline V gene sequence: CDR1 SEHNR, CDR2 FQNEAQ (reference sequence). The V end lost 5 bases, the J end lost 1 base, and 12 bases lay between the germline ends. The CDR3 sequence is 15 residues long. The CDR3 bases are TGTGCCAGCAGCACCCTGGACTTGTCTGGAAACACCATATATTTT. Protein sequence: CASSTLDLSGNTIYF.

This clone was seen a few times. V usage is TRBV9 and J usage is TRBJ2-6, with unresolved D. V was shortened by 2 bases and J by 0 bases, with 12 bases between the two germline ends. The CDR3 loop spans 17 amino acids. Germline V CDR1 and CDR2: SGDLS, YYNGEE. DNA for the CDR3: TGTGCCAGCAGCGTGTACCCACCGGGCTCTGGGGCCAACGTCCTGACTTTC. Protein sequence: CASSVYPPGSGANVLTF.